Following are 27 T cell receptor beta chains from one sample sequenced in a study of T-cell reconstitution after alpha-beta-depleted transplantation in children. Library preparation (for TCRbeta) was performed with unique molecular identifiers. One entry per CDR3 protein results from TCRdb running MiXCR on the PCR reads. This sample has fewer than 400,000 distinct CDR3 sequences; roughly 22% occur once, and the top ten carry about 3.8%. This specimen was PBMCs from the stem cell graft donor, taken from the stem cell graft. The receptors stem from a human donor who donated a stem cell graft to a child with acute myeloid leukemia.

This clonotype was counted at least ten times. DNA of the CDR3: TGTGCCAGCAGCCTGGGCCACTCTGGAAACACCATATATTTT. Translating gives CASSLGHSGNTIYF. The V call is TRBV7-6, the J call TRBJ1-3; no clear D. V shed 5 bases and J shed 0 bases, with 8 bases lying between them. Germline loops: CDR1 SGHVS, CDR2 FNYEAQ. This CDR3 is 14 amino acids long.

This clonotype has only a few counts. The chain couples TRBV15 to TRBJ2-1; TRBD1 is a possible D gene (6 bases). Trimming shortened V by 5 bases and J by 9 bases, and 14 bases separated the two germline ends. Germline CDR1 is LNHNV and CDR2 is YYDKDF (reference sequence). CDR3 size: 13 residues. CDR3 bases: TGTGCCACCAGCGGTACAGGGTACGGTGAGCAGTTCTTC. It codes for CATSGTGYGEQFF.

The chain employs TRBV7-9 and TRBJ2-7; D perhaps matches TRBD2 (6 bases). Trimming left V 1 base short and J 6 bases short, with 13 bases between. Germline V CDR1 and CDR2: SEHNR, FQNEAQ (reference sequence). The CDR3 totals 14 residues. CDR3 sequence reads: CASSLEDYKSEQYF. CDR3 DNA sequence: TGTGCCAGCAGCTTAGAGGACTACAAATCCGAGCAGTACTTC.

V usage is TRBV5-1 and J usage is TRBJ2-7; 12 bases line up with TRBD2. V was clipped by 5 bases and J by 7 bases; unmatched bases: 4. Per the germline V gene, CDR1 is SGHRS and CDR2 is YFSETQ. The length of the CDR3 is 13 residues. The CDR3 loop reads CASRTSGSWEQYF. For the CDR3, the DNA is TGCGCCAGCAGGACTAGCGGGAGTTGGGAGCAGTACTTC.

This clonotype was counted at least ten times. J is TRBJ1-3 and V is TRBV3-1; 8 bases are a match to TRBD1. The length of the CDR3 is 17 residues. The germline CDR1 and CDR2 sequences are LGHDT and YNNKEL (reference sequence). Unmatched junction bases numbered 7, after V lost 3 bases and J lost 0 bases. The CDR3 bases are TGTGCCAGCAGCCAGCTTGGACAGGGCCACTCTGGAAACACCATATATTTT. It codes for CASSQLGQGHSGNTIYF.

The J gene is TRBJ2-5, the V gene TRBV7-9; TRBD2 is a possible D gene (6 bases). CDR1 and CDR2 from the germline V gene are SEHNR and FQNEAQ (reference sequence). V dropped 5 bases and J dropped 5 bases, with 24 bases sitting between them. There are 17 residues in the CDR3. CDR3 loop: CASSTLWPSLEGETQYF. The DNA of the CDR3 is TGTGCCAGCAGCACTCTTTGGCCTAGCTTGGAGGGGGAGACCCAGTACTTC.

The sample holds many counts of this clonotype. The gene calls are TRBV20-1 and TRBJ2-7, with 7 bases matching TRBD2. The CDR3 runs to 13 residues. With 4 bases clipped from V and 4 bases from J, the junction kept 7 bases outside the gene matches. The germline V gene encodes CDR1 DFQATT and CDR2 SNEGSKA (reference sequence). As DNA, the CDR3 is TGCAGTGCTATAGGCGGGAGTGGTTACGAGCAGTACTTC. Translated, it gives CSAIGGSGYEQYF.

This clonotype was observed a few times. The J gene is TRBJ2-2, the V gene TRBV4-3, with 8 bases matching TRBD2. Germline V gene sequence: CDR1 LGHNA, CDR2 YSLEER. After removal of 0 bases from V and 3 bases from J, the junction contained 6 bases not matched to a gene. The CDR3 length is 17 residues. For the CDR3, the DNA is TGCGCCAGCAGCCAAGATGTTGGCGGGAGGTACACCGGGGAGCTGTTTTTT. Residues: CASSQDVGGRYTGELFF.

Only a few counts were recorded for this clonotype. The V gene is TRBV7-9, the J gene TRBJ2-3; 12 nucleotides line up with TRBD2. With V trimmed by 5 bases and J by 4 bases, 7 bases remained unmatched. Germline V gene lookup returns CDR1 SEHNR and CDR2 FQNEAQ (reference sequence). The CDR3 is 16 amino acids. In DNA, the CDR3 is TGTGCCAGCAGCCCGGCTAGCGGGAGGGCGGCAGATACGCAGTATTTT. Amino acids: CASSPASGRAADTQYF.

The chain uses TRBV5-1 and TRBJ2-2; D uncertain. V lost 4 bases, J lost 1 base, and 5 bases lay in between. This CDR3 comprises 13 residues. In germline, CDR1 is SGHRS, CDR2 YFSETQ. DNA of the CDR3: TGCGCCAGCAGCATGGGGAACACCGGGGAGCTGTTTTTT. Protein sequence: CASSMGNTGELFF. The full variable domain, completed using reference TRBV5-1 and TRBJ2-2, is KAGVTQTPRYLIKTRGQQVTLSCSPISGHRSVSWYQQTPGQGLQFLFEYFSETQRNKGNFPGRFSGRQFSNSRSEMNVSTLELGDSALYLCASSMGNTGELFFGEGSRLTVL.

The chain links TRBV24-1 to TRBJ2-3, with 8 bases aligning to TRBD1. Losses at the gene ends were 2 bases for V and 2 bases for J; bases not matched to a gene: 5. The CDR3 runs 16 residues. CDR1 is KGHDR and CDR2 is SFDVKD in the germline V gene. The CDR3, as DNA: TGTGCCACCAGTGATTCCCGGACAGGGAACACAGATACGCAGTATTTT. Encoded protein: CATSDSRTGNTDTQYF.

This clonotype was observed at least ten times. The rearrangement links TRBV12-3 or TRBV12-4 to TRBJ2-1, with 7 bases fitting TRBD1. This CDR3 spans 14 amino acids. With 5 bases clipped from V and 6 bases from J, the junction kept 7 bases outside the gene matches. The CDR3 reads CASSLGTALNEQFF. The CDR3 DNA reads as TGTGCCAGCAGTCTCGGGACAGCTCTCAATGAGCAGTTCTTC.

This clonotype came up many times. The CDR3 here is CSVGLRGSAGETQYF. In DNA form, the CDR3 reads TGCAGCGTTGGTCTAAGGGGGAGCGCAGGAGAGACCCAGTACTTC. The genes are TRBV29-1 and TRBJ2-5; tentative D call: TRBD1 (6 bases). V dropped 4 bases and J dropped 4 bases, with 19 bases sitting between them. This CDR3 has 15 amino acids. Germline lookup yields CDR1 SQVTM and CDR2 ANQGSEA.

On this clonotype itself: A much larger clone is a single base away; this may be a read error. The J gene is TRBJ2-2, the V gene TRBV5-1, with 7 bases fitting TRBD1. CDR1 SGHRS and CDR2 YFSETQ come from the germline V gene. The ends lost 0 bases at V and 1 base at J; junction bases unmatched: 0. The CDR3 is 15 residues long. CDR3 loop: CASSLGDRNTGELFF. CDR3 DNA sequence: TGCGCCAGCAGCTTGGGGGACAGGAACACCGGGGAGCTGTTTTTT.

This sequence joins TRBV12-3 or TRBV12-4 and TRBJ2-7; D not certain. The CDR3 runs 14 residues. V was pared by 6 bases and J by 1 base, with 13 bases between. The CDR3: CASSPLGSSYEQYF. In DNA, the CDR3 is TGTGCCAGCAGCCCTCTAGGGTCGTCCTACGAGCAGTACTTC.

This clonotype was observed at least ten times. For the CDR3, the DNA is TGTGCCACCAGTGATCGATATGAGCAGTTCTTC. This sequence encodes CATSDRYEQFF. The V gene is TRBV24-1, the J gene TRBJ2-1, with D unclear. Germline assignment: CDR1 KGHDR and CDR2 SFDVKD. The CDR3 spans 11 residues. Trimming removed 3 bases at V and 8 bases at J, with 4 bases between.

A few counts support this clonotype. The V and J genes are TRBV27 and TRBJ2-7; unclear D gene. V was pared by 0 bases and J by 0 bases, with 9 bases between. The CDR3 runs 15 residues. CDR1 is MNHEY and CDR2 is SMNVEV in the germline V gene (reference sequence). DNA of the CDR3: TGTGCCAGCAGTTTATCGGCAGCAGCCTCCTACGAGCAGTACTTC. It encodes CASSLSAAASYEQYF.

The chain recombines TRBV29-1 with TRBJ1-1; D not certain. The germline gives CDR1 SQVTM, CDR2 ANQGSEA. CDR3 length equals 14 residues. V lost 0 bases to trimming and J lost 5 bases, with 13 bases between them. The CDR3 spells CSVEDPGSGTEAFF. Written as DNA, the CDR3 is TGCAGCGTTGAAGATCCGGGTTCGGGGACTGAAGCTTTCTTT.

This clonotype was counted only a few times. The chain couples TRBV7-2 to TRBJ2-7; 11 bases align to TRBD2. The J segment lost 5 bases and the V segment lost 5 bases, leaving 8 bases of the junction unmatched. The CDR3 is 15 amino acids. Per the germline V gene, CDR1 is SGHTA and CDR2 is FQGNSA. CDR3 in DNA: TGTGCCAGCAGCCCGAGGACTAGCGGGTCCCACGAGCAGTACTTC. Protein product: CASSPRTSGSHEQYF.

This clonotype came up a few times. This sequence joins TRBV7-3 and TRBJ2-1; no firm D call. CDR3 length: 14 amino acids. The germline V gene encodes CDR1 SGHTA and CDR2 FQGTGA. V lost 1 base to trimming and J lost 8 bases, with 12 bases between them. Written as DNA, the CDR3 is TGTGCCAGCAGCTTAAAGTCTCAAACAGATGAGCAGTTCTTC. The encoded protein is CASSLKSQTDEQFF.

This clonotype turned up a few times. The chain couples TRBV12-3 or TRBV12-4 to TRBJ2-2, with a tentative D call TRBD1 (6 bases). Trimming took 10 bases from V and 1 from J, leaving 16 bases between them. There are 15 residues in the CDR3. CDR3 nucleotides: TGTGCCATTCTGTCCGGGACATGGAACACCGGGGAGCTGTTTTTT. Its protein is CAILSGTWNTGELFF.

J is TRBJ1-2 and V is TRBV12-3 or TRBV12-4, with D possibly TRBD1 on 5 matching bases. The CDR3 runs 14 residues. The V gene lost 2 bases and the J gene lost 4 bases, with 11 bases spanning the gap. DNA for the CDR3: TGTGCCAGCAGTTTAAACGGGGCATCCTATGGCTACACCTTC. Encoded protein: CASSLNGASYGYTF.

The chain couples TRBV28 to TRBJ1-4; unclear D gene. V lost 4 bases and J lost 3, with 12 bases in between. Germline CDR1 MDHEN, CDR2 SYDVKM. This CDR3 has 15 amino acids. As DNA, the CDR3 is TGTGCCAGCAGTTCGCCGGGCATTTCTAATGAAAAACTGTTTTTT. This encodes CASSSPGISNEKLFF.

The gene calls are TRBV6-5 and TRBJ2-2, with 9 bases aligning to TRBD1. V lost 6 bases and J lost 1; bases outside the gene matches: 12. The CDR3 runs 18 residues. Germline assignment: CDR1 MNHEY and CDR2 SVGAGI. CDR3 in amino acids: CASRLNSGQGLNTGELFF. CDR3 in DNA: TGTGCCAGCAGATTAAACTCGGGACAGGGTTTGAACACCGGGGAGCTGTTTTTT.

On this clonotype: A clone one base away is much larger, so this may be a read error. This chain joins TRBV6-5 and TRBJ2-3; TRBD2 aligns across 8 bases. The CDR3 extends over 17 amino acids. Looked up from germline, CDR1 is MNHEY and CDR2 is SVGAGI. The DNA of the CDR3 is TGTGTCAGCAGTTCCAGCCGGGGTAGCGGGATCACAGATACGCAGTATTTT. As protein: CVSSSSRGSGITDTQYF.

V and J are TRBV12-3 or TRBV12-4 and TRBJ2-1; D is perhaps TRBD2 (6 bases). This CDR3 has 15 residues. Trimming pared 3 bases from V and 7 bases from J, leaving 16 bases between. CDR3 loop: CASSLGGASSNEQFF. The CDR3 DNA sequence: TGTGCCAGCAGTTTGGGGGGAGCATCATCTAATGAGCAGTTCTTC.

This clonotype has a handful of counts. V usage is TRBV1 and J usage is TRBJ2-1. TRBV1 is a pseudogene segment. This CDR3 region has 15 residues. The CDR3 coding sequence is TGCACCAGCAGCCGAGCGGAGGGCCCCTACAATGAGCAGTTCTTC. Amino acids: CTSSRAEGPYNEQFF.